This record looks at one T cell receptor beta chain sequence and its context. Time point specified: patch test 1, 2 weeks after DPC sensitization. The treatment was: therapeutic diphenylcyclopropenone sensitization with weekly scalp DPC. Patients had alopecia, were aged 18 to 70, and were not pregnant. The record originates from a study of human T cells and chemical hapten exposure. CDR1 is SGHNT, CDR2 YYREEE, per germline (reference sequence). With 0 bases removed from V and 0 bases from J, the gap between germline ends came to 8 bases. This CDR3 comprises 15 residues. Using its own MiXCR run on the RACE reads, TCRdb lists one record per CDR3 protein. The table lists over 45,000 distinct CDR3 sequences, about 9.3% of them singletons.

Source: whole blood, taken in connection with sensitization to the hapten diphenylcyclopropenone (DPC). This receptor was taken from a woman aged 40-49 years with alopecia areata. Some clones in this sample may be carry-over from other donors' samples. The chain joins TRBV5-4 to TRBJ2-3, with D perhaps matching TRBD2 (6 bases). This chain's CDR3 is CASSLGLESTDTQYF. In DNA, the CDR3 is TGTGCCAGCAGCTTGGGACTAGAGAGCACAGATACGCAGTATTTT.